Following are 10 T cell receptor beta chains from one sample sequenced in a study of cytomegalovirus exposure and HLA in healthy donors. PCR used 60 Vbeta primers and 13 Jbeta primers. Measured with immunoSEQ multiplex PCR; TCRdb has only the in-frame clones, and not every one. This sample has under 250,000 clones; roughly 82% occur once, and the top ten carry 6%. What was sequenced was PBMCs. The source of these receptors is a man aged 40-50 years in good health and CMV-seropositive.

The rearrangement joins TRBV9 to TRBJ2-7, with a tentative D call TRBD2 (6 bases). V gave up 3 bases and J gave up 3 bases, with 13 bases separating them. Germline V lookup: CDR1 SGDLS, CDR2 YYNGEE. The CDR3 is 14 amino acids. CDR3 DNA sequence: TGTGCCAGCAGCGAAGGGGACTCTGACTACGAGCAGTACTTC. It translates to CASSEGDSDYEQYF. The variable domain in full, with the rest retrieved from reference TRBV9 and TRBJ2-7, is DSGVTQTPKHLITATGQRVTLRCSPRSGDLSVYWYQQSLDQGLQFLIQYYNGEERAKGNILERFSAQQFPDLHSELNLSSLELGDSALYFCASSEGDSDYEQYFGPGTRLTVT.

V usage is TRBV2 and J usage is TRBJ1-5; D uncertain. The CDR3 runs to 16 residues. Germline CDR1 SNHLY, CDR2 FYNNEI. Between the trimmed V and J ends, which lost 2 bases and 5 bases, there was a span of 16 bases. CDR3 loop: CASSEWATSADQPQHF. The CDR3 region has the DNA TGTGCCAGCAGTGAATGGGCAACTAGCGCGGATCAGCCCCAGCATTTT.

This clone was seen just once. This rearrangement joins TRBV6-4 to TRBJ1-5; D is uncertain. Trimming shortened V by 8 bases and J by 0 bases, and 11 bases separated the two germline ends. The length of the CDR3 is 14 residues. CDR1 and CDR2 from the germline V gene are MRHNA and SNTAGT. The CDR3 DNA reads TGTGCCAGCGAAAAAGACTATAGCAATCAGCCCCAGCATTTT. Its protein product is CASEKDYSNQPQHF.

This rearrangement joins TRBV15 to TRBJ1-5; the D is unclear. CDR3 size: 16 residues. Trimming left V 1 base short and J 0 bases short, with 10 bases between. Germline V gives CDR1 LNHNV, CDR2 YYDKDF (reference sequence). DNA of the CDR3: TGTGCCACCAGCAGAGGGACGGGGTATAGCAATCAGCCCCAGCATTTT. Encoded protein: CATSRGTGYSNQPQHF.

This rearrangement joins TRBV7-6 to TRBJ2-1; 11 nucleotides line up with TRBD2. Germline trimming cut 4 bases from V and 8 bases from J; bases unmatched to any gene: 10. This CDR3 has 16 residues. Germline V gives CDR1 SGHVS, CDR2 FNYEAQ. CDR3 DNA sequence: TGTGCCAGCAGCTCCCCACTAGCGGGAGAGAAGGATGAGCAGTTCTTC. This codes for CASSSPLAGEKDEQFF. Full variable domain (remainder filled in from reference TRBV7-6 and TRBJ2-1): GAGVSQSPRYKVTKRGQDVALRCDPISGHVSLYWYRQALGQGPEFLTYFNYEAQQDKSGLPNDRFSAERPEGSISTLTIQRTEQRDSAMYRCASSSPLAGEKDEQFFGPGTRLTVL.

The rearrangement joins TRBV23-1 to TRBJ1-5; D is ambiguous. TRBV23-1 is labeled an ORF, and its function is uncertain. V was pared by 2 bases and J by 6 bases, with 14 bases between. The CDR3 loop spans 15 amino acids. The CDR3 reads CASSQIYSISQPQHF. The CDR3, as DNA: TGCGCCAGCAGTCAAATTTATAGTATTAGTCAGCCCCAGCATTTT.

J is TRBJ2-7 and V is TRBV7-3; D is perhaps TRBD2 (5 bases). V gave up 1 base and J gave up 2 bases, with 12 bases separating them. Germline CDR1 is SGHTA and CDR2 is FQGTGA. The CDR3 loop spans 15 amino acids. CDR3 sequence (DNA): TGTGCCAGCAGCTTAATGGCGGGCCTCACCTACGAGCAGTACTTC. It encodes CASSLMAGLTYEQYF.

The V call is TRBV11-2, the J call TRBJ2-7, with D possibly being TRBD1 (6 bases). The CDR3 is made up of 11 amino acids. Germline CDR1 is SGHAT and CDR2 is FQNNGV. Trimming pared 4 bases from V and 6 bases from J, leaving 7 bases between. The CDR3 bases are TGTGCCAGCAGCTCAGGGGTCGAGCAGTACTTC. Translated, it gives CASSSGVEQYF.

V and J are TRBV7-9 and TRBJ2-5; TRBD2 agrees at 7 bases. Germline V CDR1 and CDR2: SEHNR, FQNEAQ (reference sequence). The CDR3 sequence is 14 residues long. V lost 5 bases to trimming and J lost 1 base; unmatched junction nucleotides: 4. CDR3 in DNA: TGTGCCAGCAGCCAGGGACTACGCCAAGAGACCCAGTACTTC. Its protein is CASSQGLRQETQYF. The whole variable domain, filled in from reference TRBV7-9 and TRBJ2-5, reads DTGVSQNPRHKITKRGQNVTFRCDPISEHNRLYWYRQTLGQGPEFLTYFQNEAQLEKSRLLSDRFSAERPKGSFSTLEIQRTEQGDSAMYLCASSQGLRQETQYFGPGTRLLVL.

The chain combines TRBV19 with TRBJ2-5, with TRBD1 matching 7 bases. The CDR3 sequence is 15 residues long. The trim removed 10 bases at V and 2 bases at J, leaving 13 bases unmatched. Germline CDR1 and CDR2: LNHDA and SQIVND (reference sequence). CDR3 nucleotide sequence: TGTGCCACCGCTTTTAACAGGGGTGGTCAAGAGACCCAGTACTTC. It codes for CATAFNRGGQETQYF.